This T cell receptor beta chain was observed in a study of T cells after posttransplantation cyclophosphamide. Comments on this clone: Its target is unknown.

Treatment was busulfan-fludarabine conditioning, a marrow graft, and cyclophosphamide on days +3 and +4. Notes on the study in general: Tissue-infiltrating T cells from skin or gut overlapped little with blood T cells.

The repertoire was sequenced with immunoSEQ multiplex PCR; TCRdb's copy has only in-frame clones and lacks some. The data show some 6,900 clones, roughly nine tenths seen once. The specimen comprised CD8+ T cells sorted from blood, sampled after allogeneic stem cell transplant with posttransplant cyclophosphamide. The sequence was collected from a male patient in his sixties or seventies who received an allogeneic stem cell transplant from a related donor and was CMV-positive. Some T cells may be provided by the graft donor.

CDR3 bases: TGTGCCAGTAGTATCGAAGCGGGGGATCAAGAGACCCAGTACTTC. This sequence encodes CASSIEAGDQETQYF. The V gene is TRBV19, the J gene TRBJ2-5, with 8 bases that match TRBD2. The CDR3 length is 15 residues. The V segment lost 3 bases and the J segment 2 bases; nucleotides outside the gene matches: 5. CDR1 is LNHDA and CDR2 is SQIVND in the germline V gene (reference sequence).